The 31 T cell receptor beta chains reported below all come from one sample, sequenced in a study of control samples from healthy donors and cancer patients (TCRdb year 2020). Library prep was done by the immunoSEQ multiplex PCR assay. TCRdb mirrors the immuneACCESS table, restricted to in-frame sequences. Some clones are absent from its copies; in checked studies, under half trace to an unresolved V gene, and the reason for the others is unknown. This sample is represented by just under 60,000 clones; approximately 92% of them were singletons. The ten top clones hold around 1.7% of the sample. Sequenced: PBMCs. The origin of the receptors is a man between 40 and 49 years old with colorectal cancer.

V is TRBV9 and J is TRBJ1-1, with 7 bases lining up with TRBD1. J gave up 3 bases and V 6 bases, and 8 bases lay outside the gene matches. This CDR3 has 14 amino acids. CDR1 SGDLS and CDR2 YYNGEE come from the germline V gene. CDR3 amino acids: CASNYRGEDTEAFF. The CDR3 DNA sequence: TGTGCCAGCAACTACAGGGGTGAGGACACTGAAGCTTTCTTT.

V gene TRBV15 combines with J gene TRBJ1-4; D is unresolved. In germline, CDR1 is LNHNV, CDR2 YYDKDF (reference sequence). V lost 0 bases to trimming and J lost 0 bases, with 5 bases between them. The CDR3 is 15 residues long. The CDR3 here is CATSRDKATNEKLFF. The CDR3 coding sequence is TGTGCCACCAGCAGAGATAAGGCAACTAATGAAAAACTGTTTTTT.

The rearrangement uses TRBV5-1 and TRBJ2-3; no clear D. Trimming stripped 1 base from V and 0 bases from J, with 12 bases between. The CDR3 length is 16 residues. CDR1 SGHRS and CDR2 YFSETQ come from the germline V gene. CDR3 in amino acids: CASSLKPSGSTDTQYF. CDR3 nucleotides: TGCGCCAGCAGCTTGAAGCCGAGTGGCAGCACAGATACGCAGTATTTT.

J is TRBJ1-1 and V is TRBV30; maybe TRBD1 (5 bases). V lost 4 bases and J lost 4, with 10 bases in between. CDR1 and CDR2 from the germline V gene are GTSNPN and SVGIG (reference sequence). The CDR3 has 12 amino acids. CDR3 sequence (DNA): TGTGCCTGGACCGGTGGGGGCACTGAAGCTTTCTTT. Encoded protein: CAWTGGGTEAFF.

V is TRBV5-1 and J is TRBJ2-2, with unresolved D. The V end was cut by 4 bases, the J end by 1 base, with 11 bases between. The CDR3 is 15 residues long. From germline, CDR1 is SGHRS and CDR2 YFSETQ. The chain's CDR3 is CASSLRTQNTGELFF. CDR3 coding DNA: TGCGCCAGCAGCCTCAGGACCCAGAACACCGGGGAGCTGTTTTTT.

The chain couples TRBV7-2 to TRBJ2-3; D gene uncertain. Trimming pared 4 bases from V and 3 bases from J, leaving 8 bases between. The CDR3 extends over 13 amino acids. Germline V gene sequence: CDR1 SGHTA, CDR2 FQGNSA. Here the CDR3 reads CASSSDGTDTQYF. The DNA for the CDR3 is TGTGCCAGCAGCTCGGACGGAACAGATACGCAGTATTTT.

This clone was found once. The chain employs TRBV19 and TRBJ2-1; 12 bases align to TRBD2. V gave up 4 bases and J gave up 8 bases; unmatched junction bases: 15. There are 18 residues in the CDR3. Germline V gives CDR1 LNHDA, CDR2 SQIVND (reference sequence). The CDR3 bases are TGTGCCAGTAGTACCCTTACAGGTACTAGCGGGGGGAGGTATGAGCAGTTCTTC. This encodes CASSTLTGTSGGRYEQFF.

This chain uses TRBV7-9 with TRBJ2-5; no firm D call. The CDR3 covers 14 residues. V shed 6 bases and J shed 2 bases, with 13 bases lying between them. CDR1 is SEHNR and CDR2 is FQNEAQ in the germline V gene (reference sequence). The CDR3 region has the DNA TGTGCCAGCAGTTTCGAACTCGGGCAAGAGACCCAGTACTTC. Translated: CASSFELGQETQYF. The entire variable domain, with the rest obtained from reference TRBV7-9 and TRBJ2-5, is as follows: DTGVSQNPRHKITKRGQNVTFRCDPISEHNRLYWYRQTLGQGPEFLTYFQNEAQLEKSRLLSDRFSAERPKGSFSTLEIQRTEQGDSAMYLCASSFELGQETQYFGPGTRLLVL.

CDR3 protein: CASRRTGSYEQYF. CDR3 DNA sequence: TGTGCCAGCAGAAGGACGGGATCCTACGAGCAGTACTTC. V gene TRBV12-3 or TRBV12-4 combines with J gene TRBJ2-7; a possible D gene is TRBD2 (5 bases). The CDR3 sequence is 13 residues long. Deletions cut 6 bases from V and 1 base from J, with 10 bases between.

The CDR3 DNA reads TGTGCCAGCAGCCCTAGGGGGACAAGAGACACCGGGGAGCTGTTTTTT. This codes for CASSPRGTRDTGELFF. This sequence joins TRBV7-2 and TRBJ2-2, with D maybe TRBD1 (6 bases). Per germline, CDR1 SGHTA and CDR2 FQGNSA. The germline V and J ends were trimmed by 5 bases and 3 bases, with 16 bases remaining between them. This CDR3 region has 16 residues.

This chain joins TRBV19 and TRBJ1-1; the D is unclear. The germline CDR1 and CDR2 sequences are LNHDA and SQIVND (reference sequence). The CDR3 extends over 13 amino acids. V lost 7 bases and J lost 4, with 13 bases in between. The CDR3 here is CASTPVFFTEAFF. As DNA, the CDR3 is TGTGCCAGTACCCCGGTCTTCTTCACTGAAGCTTTCTTT. The complete variable domain, with remaining parts taken from reference TRBV19 and TRBJ1-1, reads DGGITQSPKYLFRKEGQNVTLSCEQNLNHDAMYWYRQDPGQGLRLIYYSQIVNDFQKGDIAEGYSVSREKKESFPLTVTSAQKNPTAFYLCASTPVFFTEAFFGQGTRLTVV.

J is TRBJ2-4 and V is TRBV7-2; D is unclear. The CDR3 runs 14 residues. With 0 bases removed from V and 5 bases from J, the gap between germline ends came to 8 bases. Per germline, CDR1 SGHTA and CDR2 FQGNSA. The CDR3 reads CASSLAAAENIQYF. The CDR3 DNA sequence: TGTGCCAGCAGCTTAGCGGCGGCAGAAAACATTCAGTACTTC.

The CDR3 loop is CASSLLSAELTYEQYF. The CDR3 DNA follows: TGTGCCAGCAGCTTGCTATCGGCGGAACTTACCTACGAGCAGTACTTC. V is TRBV5-6 and J is TRBJ2-7, with D unclear. The length of the CDR3 is 16 residues. Germline-derived CDR1 and CDR2 are SGHDT and YYEEEE. The V gene lost 1 base and the J gene lost 2 bases, with 16 bases spanning the gap. The full variable domain, completed using reference TRBV5-6 and TRBJ2-7, is DAGVTQSPTHLIKTRGQQVTLRCSPKSGHDTVSWYQQALGQGPQFIFQYYEEEERQRGNFPDRFSGHQFPNYSSELNVNALLLGDSALYLCASSLLSAELTYEQYFGPGTRLTVT.

The chain joins TRBV6-5 to TRBJ2-7; D remains ambiguous. CDR1 MNHEY and CDR2 SVGAGI come from the germline V gene. The V and J ends lost 0 bases and 1 base respectively, with 7 bases between them. The CDR3 has 14 residues. In nucleotides, the CDR3 is TGTGCCAGCAGTTACTCTGGGTTATCCTACGAGCAGTACTTC. This codes for CASSYSGLSYEQYF.

The chain recombines TRBV6-5 with TRBJ1-1; D gene ambiguous. The germline V gene encodes CDR1 MNHEY and CDR2 SVGAGI. Between the trimmed V and J ends, which lost 4 bases and 7 bases, there was a span of 7 bases. The CDR3 covers 11 residues. The CDR3 protein is CASSSPLEAFF. In DNA form, the CDR3 reads TGTGCCAGCAGTTCCCCTCTTGAAGCTTTCTTT.

V gene TRBV18 combines with J gene TRBJ1-6, with 7 positions matching TRBD1. Germline CDR1 reads KGHSH; CDR2 reads LQKENI. The CDR3 is 14 residues long. The V gene end was trimmed by 4 bases and the J gene end by 7 bases; junction bases not matched to a gene: 4. CDR3 sequence (DNA): TGTGCCAGCTCACATGACAGGGTCAATTCACCCCTCCACTTT. Its protein is CASSHDRVNSPLHF.

This clone was detected only a few times. V gene TRBV5-1 combines with J gene TRBJ1-2; the D gene is possibly TRBD1 (6 bases). V was cut by 4 bases and J by 3 bases, with 16 bases left in between. This CDR3 contains 15 residues. The germline gives CDR1 SGHRS, CDR2 YFSETQ. The CDR3 sequence: CASSTDRPSDYGYTF. The DNA of the CDR3 is TGCGCCAGCAGCACTGACAGGCCGAGTGACTATGGCTACACCTTC.

The chain links TRBV7-9 to TRBJ2-5; 10 bases are a match to TRBD1. V gave up 3 bases and J gave up 1 base; unmatched junction bases: 2. Looked up from germline, CDR1 is SEHNR and CDR2 is FQNEAQ (reference sequence). The CDR3 is 15 residues long. CDR3 protein: CASSLGQGSQETQYF. CDR3 in DNA: TGTGCCAGCAGCTTGGGACAGGGGTCCCAAGAGACCCAGTACTTC.

The chain uses TRBV6-5 and TRBJ1-1; D unclear. V was trimmed by 5 bases and J by 10 bases, leaving 11 bases between them. The length of the CDR3 is 11 residues. CDR1 MNHEY and CDR2 SVGAGI come from the germline V gene. The chain's CDR3 is CASSRGSGAFF. The CDR3 DNA sequence: TGTGCCAGCAGTCGAGGTTCTGGAGCTTTCTTT.

This clone was recorded once. This sequence joins TRBV4-1 and TRBJ1-1, with no clear D. The CDR3 has 18 residues. CDR1 MGHRA and CDR2 YSYEKL come from the germline V gene. The germline V and J ends were trimmed by 3 bases and 0 bases, with 20 bases remaining between them. The CDR3 bases are TGCGCCAGCAGCCAGGGTTTAATGGGTCGGAAGATGAACACTGAAGCTTTCTTT. Translated: CASSQGLMGRKMNTEAFF.

The chain employs TRBV27 and TRBJ2-1; TRBD2 might be the D (6 bases). The CDR3 runs to 15 residues. The V end was cut by 6 bases, the J end by 1 base, with 13 bases between. Germline loops: CDR1 MNHEY, CDR2 SMNVEV (reference sequence). The CDR3 coding sequence is TGTGCCAGCAGCCCCCAGGAGGGATCCTACAATGAGCAGTTCTTC. This gives the protein CASSPQEGSYNEQFF.

The chain couples TRBV3-1 (or the pseudogene TRBV3-2) to TRBJ1-6, with unresolved D. Germline CDR1 and CDR2: LGHDT and YNNKEL (reference sequence). This CDR3 spans 16 amino acids. V lost 4 bases and J 7 bases, leaving 17 bases between the germline ends. The CDR3 coding sequence is TGTGCCAGCAGCCTTACGTCCGGCCCGACCAATTCACCCCTCCACTTT. This encodes CASSLTSGPTNSPLHF.

Only a few counts were recorded for this clone. The V gene is TRBV30, the J gene TRBJ1-1; 9 bases map to TRBD1. The length of the CDR3 is 13 residues. Germline CDR1 and CDR2: GTSNPN and SVGIG (reference sequence). With V trimmed by 3 bases and J by 10 bases, 9 bases remained unmatched. CDR3 DNA sequence: TGTGCCTGGAGCCGGGACAGGGCACGACGAGCTTTCTTT. Translation: CAWSRDRARRAFF. The whole variable domain, filled in from reference TRBV30 and TRBJ1-1, reads SQTIHQWPATLVQPVGSPLSLECTVEGTSNPNLYWYRQAAGRGLQLLFYSVGIGQISSEVPQNLSASRPQDRQFILSSKKLLLSDSGFYLCAWSRDRARRAFFGQGTRLTVV.

This clone was seen more than once but under ten times. The chain recombines TRBV5-4 with TRBJ2-3; 13 nucleotides line up with TRBD2. The CDR3 extends over 16 amino acids. Germline V lookup: CDR1 SGHNT, CDR2 YYREEE (reference sequence). Trimming removed 4 bases from V and 4 bases from J; junction bases left unmatched: 6. CDR3: CASSAGTSGAADTQYF. The CDR3 DNA reads as TGTGCCAGCAGCGCAGGGACTAGCGGGGCTGCAGATACGCAGTATTTT.

CDR3 residues: CASRNQGDYGYTF. CDR3 bases: TGTGCCAGCCGCAACCAAGGGGACTATGGCTACACCTTC. The genes are TRBV6-4 and TRBJ1-2; tentatively, D is TRBD1 (5 bases). The CDR3 length is 13 residues. V lost 8 bases and J lost 3, with 13 bases in between. Germline CDR1 reads MRHNA; CDR2 reads SNTAGT.

This chain links TRBV4-2 with TRBJ1-4; D is perhaps TRBD1 (5 bases). CDR3 size: 15 residues. Trimming left V 0 bases short and J 5 bases short, with 10 bases between. Germline V lookup: CDR1 LGHNA, CDR2 YNFKEQ. The DNA of the CDR3 is TGTGCCAGCAGCCAAGAGAACAGGTGGAATGAAAAACTGTTTTTT. Protein product: CASSQENRWNEKLFF.

The chain is built from TRBV29-1 and TRBJ2-7, with 14 positions matching TRBD2. Trimming took 6 bases from V and 2 from J; bases not matched to a gene: 0. Germline CDR1 and CDR2: SQVTM and ANQGSEA. The CDR3 covers 13 residues. The DNA for the CDR3 is TGCAGCGTGACTAGCGGGGGGGCCTACGAGCAGTACTTC. This sequence encodes CSVTSGGAYEQYF.

The rearrangement links TRBV6-5 to TRBJ2-7, with D unresolved. Germline CDR1 and CDR2: MNHEY and SVGAGI. V was trimmed by 0 bases and J by 7 bases, leaving 4 bases between them. CDR3 size: 11 residues. CDR3 in DNA: TGTGCCAGCAGTTACTCGGGGGAGCAGTACTTC. Translating gives CASSYSGEQYF.

The rearrangement links TRBV18 to TRBJ1-2; D remains ambiguous. V lost 3 bases and J lost 5, with 10 bases in between. The CDR3 extends over 13 amino acids. Looked up from germline, CDR1 is KGHSH and CDR2 is LQKENI. The CDR3 region has the DNA TGTGCCAGCTCACCGGAAGGTTCTTATGGCTACACCTTC. Translation gives CASSPEGSYGYTF.

The chain couples TRBV5-1 to TRBJ1-4; D possibly corresponds to TRBD1 (5 bases). The ends were cut back, 5 bases at V and 7 bases at J, with 21 bases in the middle. This CDR3 region has 16 residues. From germline, CDR1 is SGHRS and CDR2 YFSETQ. Here the CDR3 reads CASSTGTPSSGEKLFF. CDR3 nucleotides: TGCGCCAGCAGTACGGGGACCCCTTCGAGTGGTGAAAAACTGTTTTTT. The whole variable domain, filled in from reference TRBV5-1 and TRBJ1-4, reads KAGVTQTPRYLIKTRGQQVTLSCSPISGHRSVSWYQQTPGQGLQFLFEYFSETQRNKGNFPGRFSGRQFSNSRSEMNVSTLELGDSALYLCASSTGTPSSGEKLFFGSGTQLSVL.

The chain combines TRBV7-3 with TRBJ1-2, with 9 bases lining up with TRBD1. Germline loops: CDR1 SGHTA, CDR2 FQGTGA. CDR3 length equals 14 residues. Losses at the gene ends were 4 bases for V and 4 bases for J; bases not matched to a gene: 4. DNA for the CDR3: TGTGCCAGCAGCTGGGGACAGGGTCCCTATGGCTACACCTTC. Translation gives CASSWGQGPYGYTF. The variable domain in full, completed from reference TRBV7-3 and TRBJ1-2, reads GAGVSQTPSNKVTEKGKYVELRCDPISGHTALYWYRQSLGQGPEFLIYFQGTGAADDSGLPNDRFFAVRPEGSVSTLKIQRTERGDSAVYLCASSWGQGPYGYTFGSGTRLTVV.